This TCR beta chain was captured in a study of T cells in Graves' hyperthyroidism and ophthalmopathy. V dropped 1 base and J dropped 7 bases, with 14 bases sitting between them. This CDR3 is built from 14 residues. Germline lookup yields CDR1 LNHNV and CDR2 YYDKDF (reference sequence). The investigators amplified TCR beta CDR3 regions from RNA transcripts. HTBI primers drove first-round RT-PCR of the TCR CDR3. TCRdb re-called the multiplex PCR reads through MiXCR, storing one row per CDR3 protein. The data show roughly 510,000 distinct CDR3 sequences, 46% seen once. The receptor was derived from an adult woman with Graves' disease, either hyperthyroidism or ophthalmopathy (not recorded which). Source material: peripheral blood or thyroid tissue (not recorded which). The V and J genes are TRBV15 and TRBJ2-7, with D perhaps TRBD1 (6 bases). The CDR3 here is CATSRGQVEGEQYF. In DNA, the CDR3 is TGTGCCACCAGCAGAGGACAGGTCGAGGGGGAGCAGTACTTC.